The rows below give T cell receptor beta chains drawn from one sample of a study of T cell responses to AZD1222 COVID-19 vaccine. The data were produced by immunoSEQ multiplex PCR, yet TCRdb's version contains in-frame clones alone and is incomplete. The sample consists of about 110,000 clones, more than 85% of them appearing once. The sequenced sample was peripheral blood, obtained on day 0 of AZD1222 vaccination. These receptors originate from an adult in good health. The CDR3 runs from the conserved cysteine through the conserved F or W. D genes are given only for firm matches.

j_call d_call v_call cdr3_aa cdr3_nt
TRBJ2-7 - TRBV4-3 CASSQGQNLYEQYF TGCGCCAGCAGCCAAGGACAGAACCTTTACGAGCAGTACTTC
TRBJ2-7 - TRBV9 CASSVVSSSYEQYF TGTGCCAGCAGCGTAGTCAGTAGCTCCTACGAGCAGTACTTC
TRBJ1-4 - TRBV27 CASGGGWGNEKLFF TGTGCCAGCGGGGGGGGTTGGGGCAACGAAAAACTGTTTTTT
TRBJ1-6 - TRBV20-1 CSATLTGSVHF TGCAGTGCTACGCTGACAGGAAGCGTCCACTTT
TRBJ2-3 TRBD2 TRBV6-6 CASSYSSGEGDTQYF TGTGCCAGCAGTTACTCTAGCGGGGAGGGAGATACGCAGTATTTT
TRBJ2-5 - TRBV9 CASTKNLFNAAETQYF TGTGCCAGCACCAAAAACCTCTTTAACGCGGCGGAGACCCAGTACTTC
TRBJ2-3 TRBD2 TRBV9 CASSTRTSGGTDTQYF TGTGCCAGCAGCACCCGGACTAGCGGGGGCACAGATACGCAGTATTTT
TRBJ2-3 - TRBV4-1 CASSQDGGGSGTDTQYF TGCGCCAGCAGCCAAGATGGGGGGGGCAGTGGCACAGATACGCAGTATTTT
TRBJ2-5 - TRBV2 CASSADLQETQYF TGTGCCAGCAGTGCCGACTTGCAAGAGACCCAGTACTTC
TRBJ1-1 TRBD1 TRBV19 CASSRQGMNTEAFF TGTGCCAGTAGTCGACAGGGAATGAACACTGAAGCTTTCTTT
TRBJ1-1 - TRBV3-1/TRBV3-2 CASSQVNTEAFF TGTGCCAGCAGCCAAGTGAACACTGAAGCTTTCTTT